The clone carrying this T cell receptor (beta chain) was counted once. V was clipped by 9 bases and J by 4 bases; unmatched bases: 5. This CDR3 has 13 residues. Germline V CDR1 and CDR2: LGHDT, YNNKEL (reference sequence). Authors' processing steps: Amplification of reference gene primers was used by the study to estimate nucleated cell counts. Produced via immunoSEQ multiplex PCR; TCRdb's table is partial and in-frame only. The DNA gave D and trimming, while V, J and clone size come from that table. This table has some 170,000 clones, just under 90% appearing once. The sample belongs to a study of blood T cell repertoires in COVID-19. Whole-study context: Collection of acute and convalescent COVID-19 samples took place in the United States, Italy and Spain. The cDNA or gDNA used as material had been derived from T cells, B-cell-depleted T cells, or PBMCs.

Those enrolled in Seattle joined during active infection and were followed longitudinally afterward. The TCR was taken from a woman in her 70s with COVID-19, enrolled during active disease. What was sequenced was peripheral blood. This chain links TRBV3-1 (or the pseudogene TRBV3-2) with TRBJ2-2; 7 bases match TRBD2. The CDR3, as DNA: TGTGCCAGTCTTGGGAGGGGCACCGGGGAGCTGTTTTTT. It is translated as CASLGRGTGELFF.